The rows below give T cell receptor beta chains drawn from one sample of a study of human thymus T cells. Profiled with immunoSEQ multiplex PCR; TCRdb holds only in-frame clones, not every one. The sample lists roughly 130,000 clones; around 96% were seen once. Material: thymus tissue. These TCRs come from a boy younger than two with a congenital heart defect but otherwise immunologically healthy. The CDR3 runs from the conserved cysteine through the conserved F or W. The order of the fields is D gene, V gene, J gene, CDR3 DNA, CDR3 protein. D genes are given only for firm matches.

-	TRBV12-5	TRBJ2-3	TGTGCTAGTGGTTACCAGGGGCATAGCACAGATACGCAGTATTTT	CASGYQGHSTDTQYF
TRBD2	TRBV10-3	TRBJ2-7	TGTGCCATCAGTGAGTCGAGGAGCGGGGGGTTCCACGAGCAGTACTTC	CAISESRSGGFHEQYF
-	TRBV2	TRBJ1-1	TGTGCCAGCAGCCGACAAGTAAACCCCACTGAAGCTTTCTTT	CASSRQVNPTEAFF
TRBD2	TRBV13	TRBJ2-7	TGTGCCAGCAGCTCTCAACTAGCGCGGGACTCCTACGAGCAGTACTTC	CASSSQLARDSYEQYF
-	TRBV7-6	TRBJ2-7	TGTGCCAGCAGCTTATTAGGGGCCCCCTACGAGCAGTACTTC	CASSLLGAPYEQYF
TRBD2	TRBV4-3	TRBJ2-2	TGCGCCAGCAGCCAAGACAGCCGACTAGCGGAAATTAACACCGGGGAGCTGTTTTTT	CASSQDSRLAEINTGELFF
-	TRBV28	TRBJ1-1	TGTGCCAGCAGTTTATTGGCCTCCTCGAACACTGAAGCTTTCTTT	CASSLLASSNTEAFF
-	TRBV5-5	TRBJ2-1	TGTGCCAGCAGGTACCACAATGAGCAGTTCTTC	CASRYHNEQFF
TRBD1	TRBV11-3	TRBJ1-1	TGTGCCAGCAGCTTAGATCATCACAGGGGGCTGAAAGCTTTCTTT	CASSLDHHRGLKAFF
TRBD2	TRBV7-2	TRBJ2-1	TGTGCCAGCAGCTTAGGTGTGAGGAGCGGGGGGGACAATGAGCAGTTCTTC	CASSLGVRSGGDNEQFF
-	TRBV2	TRBJ2-1	TGTGCCAGCAGTCCCTATCTAGCGAGCTTACAATCCTACAATGAGCAGTTCTTC	CASSPYLASLQSYNEQFF
-	TRBV15	TRBJ2-3	TGTGCCACCAGCAGAGTAGGTCTCACAGATACGCAGTATTTT	CATSRVGLTDTQYF
TRBD2	TRBV7-9	TRBJ2-1	TGTGCCAGCAGCTCTTCCCTAGCGGGGGGATACAATGAGCAGTTCTTC	CASSSSLAGGYNEQFF
TRBD1	TRBV19	TRBJ1-5	TGTGCCAGTAGTGCCCTGGACAGGCGAGGGCAGCCCCAGCATTTT	CASSALDRRGQPQHF
-	TRBV28	TRBJ1-6	TGTGCCAGCAACTTAGACAGCTCCTATAATTCACCCCTCCACTTT	CASNLDSSYNSPLHF
-	TRBV4-3	TRBJ1-1	TGCGCCAGCAGCCGCTTGATGGGGACTGAAGCTTTCTTT	CASSRLMGTEAFF
TRBD2	TRBV6-5	TRBJ2-3	TGTGCCAGCAGGGAGCGGGGGGGCCGCCCAGATACGCAGTATTTT	CASRERGGRPDTQYF